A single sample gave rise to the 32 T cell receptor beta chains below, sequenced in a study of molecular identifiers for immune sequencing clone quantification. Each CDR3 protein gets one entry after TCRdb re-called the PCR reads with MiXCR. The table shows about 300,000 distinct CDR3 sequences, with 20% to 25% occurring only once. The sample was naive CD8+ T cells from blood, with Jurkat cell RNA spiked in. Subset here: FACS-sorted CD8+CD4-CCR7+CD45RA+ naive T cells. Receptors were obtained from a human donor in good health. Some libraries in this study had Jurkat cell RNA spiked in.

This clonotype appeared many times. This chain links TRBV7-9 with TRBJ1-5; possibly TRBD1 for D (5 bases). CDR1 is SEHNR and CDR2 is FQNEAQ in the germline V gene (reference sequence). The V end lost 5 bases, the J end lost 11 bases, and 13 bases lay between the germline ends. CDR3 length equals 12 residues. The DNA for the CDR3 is TGTGCCAGCAGCCAGGGCCCAGAGGCCCAGCATTTT. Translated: CASSQGPEAQHF.

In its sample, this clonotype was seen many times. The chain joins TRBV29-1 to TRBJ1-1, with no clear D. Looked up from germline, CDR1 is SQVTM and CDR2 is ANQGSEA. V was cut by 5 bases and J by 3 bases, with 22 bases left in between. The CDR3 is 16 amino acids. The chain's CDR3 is CSVIDLFQRADTEAFF. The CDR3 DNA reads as TGCAGCGTTATCGACCTTTTCCAGAGGGCGGACACTGAAGCTTTCTTT.

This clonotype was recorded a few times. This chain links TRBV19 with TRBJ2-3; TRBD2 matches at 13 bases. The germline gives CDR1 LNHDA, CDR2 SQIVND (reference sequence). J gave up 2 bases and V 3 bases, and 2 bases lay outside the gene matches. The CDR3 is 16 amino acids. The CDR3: CASSMTSGGPTDTQYF. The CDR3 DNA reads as TGTGCCAGTAGTATGACTAGCGGGGGGCCCACAGATACGCAGTATTTT.

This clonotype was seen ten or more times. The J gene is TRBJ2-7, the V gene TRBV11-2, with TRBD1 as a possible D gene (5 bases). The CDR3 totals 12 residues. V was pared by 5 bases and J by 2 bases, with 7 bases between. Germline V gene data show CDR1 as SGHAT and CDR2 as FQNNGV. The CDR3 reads CASSPQAYEQYF. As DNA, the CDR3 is TGTGCCAGCAGCCCACAGGCCTACGAGCAGTACTTC. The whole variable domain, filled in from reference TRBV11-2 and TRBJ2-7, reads EAGVAQSPRYKIIEKRQSVAFWCNPISGHATLYWYQQILGQGPKLLIQFQNNGVVDDSQLPKDRFSAERLKGVDSTLKIQPAKLEDSAVYLCASSPQAYEQYFGPGTRLTVT.

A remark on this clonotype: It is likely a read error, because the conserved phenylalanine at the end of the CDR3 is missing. CDR3 nucleotide sequence: TGTGCCAGCAGCTTAGGAACAGGGACTTCTGGAAACACCATATATCTT. This encodes CASSLGTGTSGNTIYL. This sequence joins TRBV7-6 and TRBJ1-3; maybe TRBD1 (6 bases). V lost 1 base, J lost 1 base, and 11 bases lay in between. This CDR3 spans 16 amino acids. Germline CDR1 is SGHVS and CDR2 is FNYEAQ.

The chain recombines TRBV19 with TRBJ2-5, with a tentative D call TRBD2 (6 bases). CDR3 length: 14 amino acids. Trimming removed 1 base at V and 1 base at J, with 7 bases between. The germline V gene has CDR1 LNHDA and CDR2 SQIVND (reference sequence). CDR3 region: CASSIAGGQETQYF. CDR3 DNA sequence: TGTGCCAGTAGTATAGCCGGGGGCCAAGAGACCCAGTACTTC.

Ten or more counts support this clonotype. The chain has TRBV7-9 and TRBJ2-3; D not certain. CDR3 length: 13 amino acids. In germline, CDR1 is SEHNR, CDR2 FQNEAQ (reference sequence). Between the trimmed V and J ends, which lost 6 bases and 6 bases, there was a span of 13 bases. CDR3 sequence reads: CASSPPEADTQYF. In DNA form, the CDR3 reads TGTGCCAGCAGTCCACCTGAGGCGGATACGCAGTATTTT.

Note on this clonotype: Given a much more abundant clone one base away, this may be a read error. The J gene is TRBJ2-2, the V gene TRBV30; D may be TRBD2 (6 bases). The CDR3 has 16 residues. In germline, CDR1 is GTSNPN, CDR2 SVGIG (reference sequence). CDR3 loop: CAAGLWGGANTEELFF. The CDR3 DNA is TGTGCCGCGGGCCTGTGGGGAGGTGCGAACACCGAGGAGCTGTTTTTT.

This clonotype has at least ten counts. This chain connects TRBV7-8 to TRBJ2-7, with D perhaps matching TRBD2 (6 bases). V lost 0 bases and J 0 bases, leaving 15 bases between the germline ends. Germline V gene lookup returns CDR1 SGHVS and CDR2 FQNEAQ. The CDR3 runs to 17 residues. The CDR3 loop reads CASSLATKAGPSYEQYF. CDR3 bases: TGTGCCAGCAGCTTAGCTACCAAAGCGGGTCCCTCCTACGAGCAGTACTTC. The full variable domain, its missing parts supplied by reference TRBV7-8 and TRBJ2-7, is GAGVSQSPRYKVAKRGQDVALRCDPISGHVSLFWYQQALGQGPEFLTYFQNEAQLDKSGLPSDRFFAERPEGSVSTLKIQRTQQEDSAVYLCASSLATKAGPSYEQYFGPGTRLTVT.

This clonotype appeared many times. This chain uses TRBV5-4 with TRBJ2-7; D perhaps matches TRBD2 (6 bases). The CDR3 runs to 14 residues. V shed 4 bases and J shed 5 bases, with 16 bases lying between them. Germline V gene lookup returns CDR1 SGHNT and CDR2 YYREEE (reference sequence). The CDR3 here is CASSQGLAIDEQYF. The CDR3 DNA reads TGTGCCAGCAGCCAGGGACTGGCGATAGACGAGCAGTACTTC. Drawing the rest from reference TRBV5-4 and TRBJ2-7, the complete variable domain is ETGVTQSPTHLIKTRGQQVTLRCSSQSGHNTVSWYQQALGQGPQFIFQYYREEENGRGNFPPRFSGLQFPNYSSELNVNALELDDSALYLCASSQGLAIDEQYFGPGTRLTVT.

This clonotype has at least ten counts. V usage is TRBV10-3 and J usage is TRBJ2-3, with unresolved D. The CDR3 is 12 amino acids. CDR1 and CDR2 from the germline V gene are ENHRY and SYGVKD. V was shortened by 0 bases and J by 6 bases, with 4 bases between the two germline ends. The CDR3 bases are TGTGCCATCAGTGAGTCGCCGGATACGCAGTATTTT. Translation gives CAISESPDTQYF.

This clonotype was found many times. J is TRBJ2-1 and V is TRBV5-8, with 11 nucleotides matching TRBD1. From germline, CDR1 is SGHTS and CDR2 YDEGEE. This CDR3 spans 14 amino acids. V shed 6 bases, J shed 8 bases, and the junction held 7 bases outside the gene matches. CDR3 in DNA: TGTGCCAGCACCTATGGACAGGGGGCCTATGAGCAGTTCTTC. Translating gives CASTYGQGAYEQFF.

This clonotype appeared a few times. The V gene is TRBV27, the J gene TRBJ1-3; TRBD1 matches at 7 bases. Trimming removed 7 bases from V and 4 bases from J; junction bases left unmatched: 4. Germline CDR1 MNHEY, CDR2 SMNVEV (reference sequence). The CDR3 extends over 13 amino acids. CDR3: CASTTGYGNTIYF. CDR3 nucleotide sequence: TGTGCCAGCACGACAGGGTACGGAAACACCATATATTTT.

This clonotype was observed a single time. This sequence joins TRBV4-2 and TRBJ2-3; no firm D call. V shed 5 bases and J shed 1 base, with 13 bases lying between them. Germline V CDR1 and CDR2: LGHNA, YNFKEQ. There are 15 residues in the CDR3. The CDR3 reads CASSGSSTGTDTQYF. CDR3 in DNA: TGTGCCAGCAGCGGCTCGTCGACTGGCACAGATACGCAGTATTTT.

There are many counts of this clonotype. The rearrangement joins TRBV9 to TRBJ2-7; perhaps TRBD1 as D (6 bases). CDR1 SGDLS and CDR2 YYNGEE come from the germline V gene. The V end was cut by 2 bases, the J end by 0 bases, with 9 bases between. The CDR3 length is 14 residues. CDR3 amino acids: CASSVETGSYEQYF. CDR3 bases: TGTGCCAGCAGCGTGGAGACAGGCTCCTACGAGCAGTACTTC.

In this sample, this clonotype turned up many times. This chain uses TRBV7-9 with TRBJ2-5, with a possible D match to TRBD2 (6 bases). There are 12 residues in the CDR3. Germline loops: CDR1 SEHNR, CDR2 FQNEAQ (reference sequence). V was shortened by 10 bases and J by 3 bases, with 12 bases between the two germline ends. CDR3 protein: CAIQPGEETQYF. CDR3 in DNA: TGTGCCATACAGCCGGGGGAAGAGACCCAGTACTTC. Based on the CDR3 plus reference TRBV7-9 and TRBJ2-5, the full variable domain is DTGVSQNPRHKITKRGQNVTFRCDPISEHNRLYWYRQTLGQGPEFLTYFQNEAQLEKSRLLSDRFSAERPKGSFSTLEIQRTEQGDSAMYLCAIQPGEETQYFGPGTRLLVL.

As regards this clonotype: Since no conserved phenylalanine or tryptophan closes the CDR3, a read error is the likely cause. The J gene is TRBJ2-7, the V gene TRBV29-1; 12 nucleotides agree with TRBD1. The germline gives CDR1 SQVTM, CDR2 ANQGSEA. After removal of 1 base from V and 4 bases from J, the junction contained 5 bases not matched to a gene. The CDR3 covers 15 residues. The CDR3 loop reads CSVEAGTGGWYEQYL. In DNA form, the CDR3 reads TGCAGCGTTGAAGCCGGGACAGGGGGCTGGTACGAGCAGTACCTC.

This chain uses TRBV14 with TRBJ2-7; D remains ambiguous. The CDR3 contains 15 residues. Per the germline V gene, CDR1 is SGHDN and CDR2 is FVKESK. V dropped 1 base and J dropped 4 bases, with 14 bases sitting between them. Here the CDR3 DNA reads TGTGCCAGCAGCCAAGGGGCCCATCGGGCATACGAGCAGTACTTC. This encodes CASSQGAHRAYEQYF.

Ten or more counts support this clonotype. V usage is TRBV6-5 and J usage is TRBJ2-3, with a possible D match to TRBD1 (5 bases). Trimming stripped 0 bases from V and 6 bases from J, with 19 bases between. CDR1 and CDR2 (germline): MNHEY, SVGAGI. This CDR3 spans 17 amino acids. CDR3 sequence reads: CASSYSIGATLQDTQYF. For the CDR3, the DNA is TGTGCCAGCAGTTACTCGATTGGGGCCACGCTCCAGGATACGCAGTATTTT.

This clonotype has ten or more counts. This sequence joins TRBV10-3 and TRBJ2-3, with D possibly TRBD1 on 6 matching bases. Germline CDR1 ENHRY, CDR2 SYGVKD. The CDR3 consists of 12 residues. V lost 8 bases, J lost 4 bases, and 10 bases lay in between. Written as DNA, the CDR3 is TGTGCCATCGGAGAGGGGGCAGATACGCAGTATTTT. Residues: CAIGEGADTQYF.

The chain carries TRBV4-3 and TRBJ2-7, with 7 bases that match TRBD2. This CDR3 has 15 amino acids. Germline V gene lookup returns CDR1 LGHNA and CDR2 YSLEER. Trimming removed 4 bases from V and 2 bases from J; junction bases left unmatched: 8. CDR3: CASSPCPGGAYEQYF. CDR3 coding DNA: TGCGCCAGCAGCCCCTGCCCGGGGGGTGCCTACGAGCAGTACTTC.

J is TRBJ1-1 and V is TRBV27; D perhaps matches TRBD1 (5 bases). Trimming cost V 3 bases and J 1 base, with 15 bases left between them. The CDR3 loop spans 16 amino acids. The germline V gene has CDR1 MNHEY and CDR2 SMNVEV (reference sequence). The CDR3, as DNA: TGTGCCAGCAGTTTGGGGTTTGGGGGGAGGAACACTGAAGCTTTCTTT. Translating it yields CASSLGFGGRNTEAFF.

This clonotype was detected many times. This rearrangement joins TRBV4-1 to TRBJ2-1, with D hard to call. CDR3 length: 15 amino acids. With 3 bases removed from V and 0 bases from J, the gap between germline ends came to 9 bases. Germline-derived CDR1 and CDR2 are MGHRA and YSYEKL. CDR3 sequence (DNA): TGCGCCAGCAGCCATGCCGGCGGCTCCTACAATGAGCAGTTCTTC. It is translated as CASSHAGGSYNEQFF.

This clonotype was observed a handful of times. This CDR3 is CATSDPLPTGIGELFF. The CDR3 DNA reads TGTGCCACCAGTGATCCGCTACCGACAGGGATCGGGGAGCTGTTTTTT. The chain couples TRBV24-1 to TRBJ2-2; 7 bases are shared with TRBD1. This CDR3 has 16 amino acids. In germline, CDR1 is KGHDR, CDR2 SFDVKD. With V trimmed by 3 bases and J by 7 bases, 10 bases remained unmatched.

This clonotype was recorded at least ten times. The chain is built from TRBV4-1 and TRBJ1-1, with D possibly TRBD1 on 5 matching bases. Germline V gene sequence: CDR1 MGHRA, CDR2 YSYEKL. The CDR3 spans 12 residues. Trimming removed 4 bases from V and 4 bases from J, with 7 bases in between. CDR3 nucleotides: TGCGCCAGCAGCCGACAGTCCACTGAAGCTTTCTTT. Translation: CASSRQSTEAFF.

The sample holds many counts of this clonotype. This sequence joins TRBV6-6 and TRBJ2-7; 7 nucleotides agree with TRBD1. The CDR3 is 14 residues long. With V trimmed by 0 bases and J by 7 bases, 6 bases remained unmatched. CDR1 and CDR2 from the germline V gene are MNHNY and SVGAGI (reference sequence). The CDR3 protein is CASSYSQGVDEQYF. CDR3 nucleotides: TGTGCCAGCAGTTACTCGCAGGGGGTAGATGAGCAGTACTTC.

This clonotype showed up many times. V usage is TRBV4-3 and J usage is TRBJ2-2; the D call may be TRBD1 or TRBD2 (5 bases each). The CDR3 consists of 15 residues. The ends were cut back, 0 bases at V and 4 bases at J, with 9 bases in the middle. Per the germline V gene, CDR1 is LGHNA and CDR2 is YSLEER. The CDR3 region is CASSQDTGLTGELFF. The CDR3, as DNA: TGCGCCAGCAGCCAAGATACAGGACTCACCGGGGAGCTGTTTTTT.

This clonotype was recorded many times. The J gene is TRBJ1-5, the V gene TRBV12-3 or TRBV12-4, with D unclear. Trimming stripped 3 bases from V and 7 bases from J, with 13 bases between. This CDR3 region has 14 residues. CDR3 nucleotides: TGTGCCAGCAGTTTCGTTGGAGGGAACCAGCCCCAGCATTTT. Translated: CASSFVGGNQPQHF.

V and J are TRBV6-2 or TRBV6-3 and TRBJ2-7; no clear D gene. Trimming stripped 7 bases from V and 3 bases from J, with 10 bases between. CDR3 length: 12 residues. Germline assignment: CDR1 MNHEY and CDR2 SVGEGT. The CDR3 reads CASTSSGYEQYF. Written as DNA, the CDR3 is TGTGCCAGCACATCGTCTGGCTACGAGCAGTACTTC.

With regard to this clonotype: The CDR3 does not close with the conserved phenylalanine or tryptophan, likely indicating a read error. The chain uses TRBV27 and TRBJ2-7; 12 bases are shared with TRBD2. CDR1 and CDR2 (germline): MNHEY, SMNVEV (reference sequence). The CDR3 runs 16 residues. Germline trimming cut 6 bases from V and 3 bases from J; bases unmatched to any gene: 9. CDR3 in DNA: TGTGCCAGCAGCCTACTAGCGGGGGGACCGTACTACGAGCAGTACTCC. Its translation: CASSLLAGGPYYEQYS.

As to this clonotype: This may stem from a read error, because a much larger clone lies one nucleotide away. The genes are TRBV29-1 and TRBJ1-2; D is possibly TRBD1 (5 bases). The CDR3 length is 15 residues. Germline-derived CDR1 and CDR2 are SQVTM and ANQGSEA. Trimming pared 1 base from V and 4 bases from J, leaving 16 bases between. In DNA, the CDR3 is TGCAGCGTTGAAGCGGGACGGGGGGGACTCTATGGCTACACCTTC. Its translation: CSVEAGRGGLYGYTF.

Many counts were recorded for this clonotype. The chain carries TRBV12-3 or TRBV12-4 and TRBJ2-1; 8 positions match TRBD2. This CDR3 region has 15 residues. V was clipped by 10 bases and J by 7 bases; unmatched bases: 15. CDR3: CAILSPGLVFNEQFF. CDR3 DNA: TGTGCCATCCTCAGCCCGGGACTAGTTTTTAATGAGCAGTTCTTC.